The 25 T cell receptor beta chains in this list originate from one sample, sequenced in a study of human T cells and chemical hapten exposure. One entry per CDR3 protein results from TCRdb running MiXCR on the RACE reads. The sample holds 120,000 or so distinct CDR3 sequences, roughly 13% seen once. Time point specified: pre-sensitization, week 0. Treatment specified: therapeutic diphenylcyclopropenone sensitization with weekly scalp DPC. The sample in question was whole blood, obtained in connection with sensitization to the hapten diphenylcyclopropenone (DPC). The receptors shown here come from a woman aged 18-30 years with alopecia areata. Some clones in this sample may be carry-over from other donors' samples.

In this sample, this clonotype turned up many times. V and J are TRBV3-1 and TRBJ1-1, with 9 bases matching TRBD1. The J segment lost 4 bases and the V segment lost 4 bases, leaving 4 bases of the junction unmatched. The CDR3 is 14 residues long. Per the germline V gene, CDR1 is LGHDT and CDR2 is YNNKEL (reference sequence). The CDR3 loop is CASSRTGVSTEAFF. CDR3 bases: TGTGCCAGCAGCCGGACAGGGGTTTCCACTGAAGCTTTCTTT.

This clonotype was picked up many times. The gene calls are TRBV4-3 and TRBJ1-4; D remains unclear. CDR1 is LGHNA, CDR2 YSLEER, per germline. Trimming cost V 4 bases and J 6 bases, with 15 bases left between them. The CDR3 is 15 amino acids. CDR3 loop: CASSPTWIRDEKLFF. In DNA form, the CDR3 reads TGCGCCAGCAGCCCAACGTGGATACGAGATGAAAAACTGTTTTTT.

There are many counts of this clonotype. V usage is TRBV5-4 and J usage is TRBJ2-5, with 8 bases lining up with TRBD2. The V segment lost 1 base and the J segment 2 bases; nucleotides outside the gene matches: 7. Germline V gene data show CDR1 as SGHNT and CDR2 as YYREEE (reference sequence). The length of the CDR3 is 16 residues. The CDR3 DNA reads TGTGCCAGCAGCTTGAAGAAGCGGGGGACTCAAGAGACCCAGTACTTC. Translating it yields CASSLKKRGTQETQYF.

J is TRBJ1-1 and V is TRBV6-5, with D perhaps TRBD1 (5 bases). This CDR3 spans 14 amino acids. CDR1 and CDR2 (germline): MNHEY, SVGAGI. The V end was cut by 6 bases, the J end by 10 bases, with 21 bases between. CDR3 nucleotides: TGTGCCAGCAGCTCCGCCGGGACTGGTAGGAGAGCTTTCTTT. This translates into CASSSAGTGRRAFF.

The chain combines TRBV7-2 with TRBJ2-4; D not resolved. Per the germline V gene, CDR1 is SGHTA and CDR2 is FQGNSA. The V and J ends lost 7 bases and 2 bases respectively, with 15 bases between them. The CDR3 spans 15 residues. The CDR3 loop is CASTSPWAPKNIQYF. The CDR3 DNA is TGTGCCAGCACCTCCCCGTGGGCCCCCAAAAACATTCAGTACTTC. Full variable domain (rest looked up from reference TRBV7-2 and TRBJ2-4): GAGVSQSPSNKVTEKGKDVELRCDPISGHTALYWYRQSLGQGLEFLIYFQGNSAPDKSGLPSDRFSAERTGGSVSTLTIQRTQQEDSAVYLCASTSPWAPKNIQYFGAGTRLSVL.

This chain links TRBV5-1 with TRBJ1-5; D is perhaps TRBD1 (6 bases). The CDR3 covers 15 residues. CDR1 and CDR2 from the germline V gene are SGHRS and YFSETQ. V was cut by 4 bases and J by 3 bases, with 14 bases left in between. Here the CDR3 DNA reads TGCGCCAGCAGCGTAACAACAGGGAACAATCAGCCCCAGCATTTT. As protein: CASSVTTGNNQPQHF.

The gene calls are TRBV20-1 and TRBJ2-5; 9 nucleotides agree with TRBD2. The V gene's germline CDR1 is DFQATT and CDR2 SNEGSKA (reference sequence). V dropped 2 bases and J dropped 4; count of bases not matched to a gene: 11. The CDR3 has 16 residues. The CDR3 region is CSARRPRGGWVETQYF. In nucleotides, the CDR3 is TGCAGTGCTAGAAGACCGCGGGGGGGATGGGTAGAGACCCAGTACTTC.

This clonotype was seen many times. The chain employs TRBV20-1 and TRBJ1-1; D gene ambiguous. The CDR3 is 13 residues long. Looked up from germline, CDR1 is DFQATT and CDR2 is SNEGSKA (reference sequence). Trimming pared 7 bases from V and 4 bases from J, leaving 16 bases between. This CDR3 reads CSGAGGWVTEAFF. The CDR3 nucleotides are TGCAGTGGCGCGGGAGGATGGGTCACTGAAGCTTTCTTT.

This clonotype was counted once. J is TRBJ1-1 and V is TRBV18, with D perhaps TRBD1 (6 bases). The germline CDR1 and CDR2 sequences are KGHSH and LQKENI. V was pared by 2 bases and J by 1 base, with 14 bases between. This CDR3 region has 16 residues. CDR3 sequence (DNA): TGTGCCAGCTCACCAAACTTAGGGGGGCGGAACACTGAAGCTTTCTTT. Protein sequence: CASSPNLGGRNTEAFF.

This clonotype was detected a few times. The CDR3 DNA follows: TGCAGTGCTCCTGGACAGGGAAACACCGGGGAGCTGTTTTTT. Translation gives CSAPGQGNTGELFF. The J gene is TRBJ2-2, the V gene TRBV20-1, with 8 bases matching TRBD1. This CDR3 contains 14 residues. The V gene end was trimmed by 5 bases and the J gene end by 2 bases; junction bases not matched to a gene: 4. Per the germline V gene, CDR1 is DFQATT and CDR2 is SNEGSKA (reference sequence).

This clonotype appeared a few times. The rearrangement links TRBV6-6 to TRBJ2-3, with TRBD2 identical over 8 bases. The germline V gene has CDR1 MNHNY and CDR2 SVGAGI (reference sequence). CDR3 length equals 15 residues. V trimming: 8 bases; J trimming: 0 bases; junction bases outside the gene matches: 7. The CDR3 nucleotides read TGTGCCAGCCGGCGGGGGGCCACAAGCACAGATACGCAGTATTTT. This encodes CASRRGATSTDTQYF.

The rearrangement joins TRBV27 to TRBJ2-5; D assignment may be TRBD1 or TRBD2 (5 bases each). The V gene lost 7 bases and the J gene lost 1 base, with 13 bases spanning the gap. The CDR3 loop spans 14 amino acids. The germline CDR1 and CDR2 sequences are MNHEY and SMNVEV (reference sequence). The CDR3 DNA reads as TGTGCCAGCAAGGCTTGGGGGACCCAAGAGACCCAGTACTTC. Its protein product is CASKAWGTQETQYF.

This sequence joins TRBV4-3 and TRBJ2-2, with TRBD1 identical over 10 bases. Unmatched junction bases numbered 4, after V lost 3 bases and J lost 3 bases. Germline CDR1 LGHNA, CDR2 YSLEER. The CDR3 spans 16 residues. The CDR3 loop reads CASSQQDRGYTGELFF. Written as DNA, the CDR3 is TGCGCCAGCAGCCAGCAGGACAGGGGGTACACCGGGGAGCTGTTTTTT.

The table lists this clonotype with many counts. V and J are TRBV6-2 or TRBV6-3 and TRBJ2-2, with 7 bases aligning to TRBD2. V shed 5 bases, J shed 3 bases, and the junction held 0 bases outside the gene matches. Germline assignment: CDR1 MNHEY and CDR2 SVGEGT. CDR3 length equals 13 residues. CDR3 sequence: CASSSGDTGELFF. The CDR3 DNA is TGTGCCAGCAGTAGCGGGGACACCGGGGAGCTGTTTTTT.

There are many counts of this clonotype. The V gene is TRBV11-2, the J gene TRBJ2-3; TRBD2 agrees at 9 bases. This CDR3 has 16 amino acids. V was clipped by 5 bases and J by 4 bases; unmatched bases: 10. Per the germline V gene, CDR1 is SGHAT and CDR2 is FQNNGV. The CDR3 reads CASSPAPSGVSDTQYF. The CDR3 coding sequence is TGTGCCAGCAGCCCAGCTCCTAGCGGGGTCTCAGATACGCAGTATTTT.

This clonotype occurred many times. V and J are TRBV11-3 and TRBJ2-5; TRBD1 might be the D (6 bases). Germline lookup yields CDR1 SGHNT and CDR2 YENEEA. This CDR3 region has 14 residues. V gave up 1 base and J gave up 1 base, with 7 bases separating them. CDR3 region: CASSLGQVQETQYF. In DNA, the CDR3 is TGTGCCAGCAGCTTAGGACAGGTCCAAGAGACCCAGTACTTC.

The rearrangement links TRBV20-1 to TRBJ2-2; D ambiguous. Germline lookup yields CDR1 DFQATT and CDR2 SNEGSKA (reference sequence). With 3 bases removed from V and 5 bases from J, the gap between germline ends came to 16 bases. CDR3 size: 15 residues. The CDR3, as DNA: TGCAGTGCTAGGGGCGGTAGCTTTCTTACCGGGGAGCTGTTTTTT. Its translation is CSARGGSFLTGELFF.

This clonotype has a handful of counts. The chain has TRBV7-9 and TRBJ2-2; no clear D gene. The germline gives CDR1 SEHNR, CDR2 FQNEAQ (reference sequence). Trimming took 5 bases from V and 9 from J, leaving 4 bases between them. The CDR3 is made up of 10 amino acids. The CDR3 loop is CASSGRELFF. CDR3 bases: TGTGCCAGCAGCGGGAGGGAGCTGTTTTTT.

DNA for the CDR3: TGTGCCAGCAGCTTGGGTCGCGGGGGGTCTAGCACAGATACGCAGTATTTT. This codes for CASSLGRGGSSTDTQYF. The chain links TRBV11-1 to TRBJ2-3, with 8 bases fitting TRBD2. J gave up 0 bases and V 3 bases, and 8 bases lay outside the gene matches. CDR1 and CDR2 (germline): SGHAT, FQDESV (reference sequence). The CDR3 consists of 17 residues.

This clonotype was recorded a few times. The chain carries TRBV29-1 and TRBJ2-1; D is ambiguous. This CDR3 has 11 residues. V lost 6 bases and J 4 bases, leaving 7 bases between the germline ends. Germline V CDR1 and CDR2: SQVTM, ANQGSEA. For the CDR3, the DNA is TGCAGCGTCTTAAGTTACAATGAGCAGTTCTTC. It yields the protein CSVLSYNEQFF.

This clonotype was seen repeatedly, ten times or more. The J gene is TRBJ1-2, the V gene TRBV7-6; D is ambiguous. Germline-derived CDR1 and CDR2 are SGHVS and FNYEAQ. The CDR3 is made up of 16 amino acids. Deletions cut 1 base from V and 4 bases from J, with 16 bases between. Written as DNA, the CDR3 is TGTGCCAGCAGCTTAGGGCAGCCTCCTACTTTCTATGGCTACACCTTC. This translates into CASSLGQPPTFYGYTF.

This clonotype appeared many times. The chain links TRBV7-9 to TRBJ2-2, with D perhaps matching TRBD1 or TRBD2 (5 bases each). Germline V lookup: CDR1 SEHNR, CDR2 FQNEAQ (reference sequence). The CDR3 has 16 residues. Trimming cost V 5 bases and J 2 bases, with 15 bases left between them. CDR3 in amino acids: CASSPPGTGNTGELFF. CDR3 nucleotides: TGTGCCAGCAGCCCACCCGGGACGGGAAACACCGGGGAGCTGTTTTTT.

The chain employs TRBV4-3 and TRBJ2-7; 9 bases align to TRBD1. The CDR3 loop spans 16 amino acids. Trimming took 4 bases from V and 4 from J; bases not matched to a gene: 11. Germline lookup yields CDR1 LGHNA and CDR2 YSLEER. DNA of the CDR3: TGCGCCAGCAGCCGCAGCCCGGACAGGGGACTTTACGAGCAGTACTTC. Protein sequence: CASSRSPDRGLYEQYF.

This clonotype was seen only a few times. The gene calls are TRBV7-6 and TRBJ2-5; a possible D gene is TRBD2 (6 bases). Trimming cost V 0 bases and J 4 bases, with 9 bases left between them. The V gene's germline CDR1 is SGHVS and CDR2 FNYEAQ. This CDR3 has 14 residues. The CDR3 protein is CASSLAGGAETQYF. The CDR3 DNA is TGTGCCAGCAGCTTAGCCGGGGGAGCAGAGACCCAGTACTTC.

The table lists this clonotype with a few counts. V usage is TRBV7-2 and J usage is TRBJ2-3, with D perhaps TRBD2 (6 bases). V was shortened by 5 bases and J by 6 bases, with 15 bases between the two germline ends. CDR3 length equals 14 residues. Germline V lookup: CDR1 SGHTA, CDR2 FQGNSA. The CDR3 DNA reads as TGTGCCAGCAGCCAAAGACTAGATACGGATACGCAGTATTTT. The encoded protein is CASSQRLDTDTQYF. The full variable domain, with the rest looked up from reference TRBV7-2 and TRBJ2-3, is GAGVSQSPSNKVTEKGKDVELRCDPISGHTALYWYRQSLGQGLEFLIYFQGNSAPDKSGLPSDRFSAERTGGSVSTLTIQRTQQEDSAVYLCASSQRLDTDTQYFGPGTRLTVL.